A single sample gave rise to the 15 T cell receptor beta chains below, sequenced in a study of cytomegalovirus exposure and HLA in healthy donors. It was with 60 Vbeta and 13 Jbeta primers that the PCR ran. Measured with immunoSEQ multiplex PCR; TCRdb has only the in-frame clones, and not every one. The data contain approximately 80,000 clones, around 72% of them singletons. The sample taken for sequencing was PBMCs. All receptors come from a woman in her thirties or forties in good health and CMV-seropositive.

The CDR3 coding sequence is TGTGCCAGCAGTTACCGCGTGACAGGGTTCAAACTAGAAGCTTTCTTT. As protein: CASSYRVTGFKLEAFF. This chain connects TRBV6-5 to TRBJ1-1, with 7 bases aligning to TRBD1. Germline trimming cut 2 bases from V and 8 bases from J; bases unmatched to any gene: 14. This CDR3 has 16 residues. The germline V gene has CDR1 MNHEY and CDR2 SVGAGI.

The CDR3 here is CASSIQGWTNEKLFF. The CDR3 bases are TGTGCCAGCAGCATTCAGGGTTGGACTAATGAAAAACTGTTTTTT. The chain recombines TRBV5-8 with TRBJ1-4; a possible D gene is TRBD1 (5 bases). The CDR3 length is 15 residues. CDR1 SGHTS and CDR2 YDEGEE come from the germline V gene. Trimming took off 4 bases at V and 2 bases at J, with 12 bases between the two ends. Full variable domain (missing parts from reference TRBV5-8 and TRBJ1-4): EAGVTQSPTHLIKTRGQQATLRCSPISGHTSVYWYQQALGLGLQFLLWYDEGEERNRGNFPPRFSGRQFPNYSSELNVNALELEDSALYLCASSIQGWTNEKLFFGSGTQLSVL.

To note about this clone: The CDR3 end shows no conserved phenylalanine or tryptophan, and so a read error is likely. It is unclear where the CDR3 begins or ends on the DNA, so no DNA is shown, and the CDR3 is as TCRdb lists it. The chain is built from TRBV21-1 and TRBJ1-6. TRBV21-1 is a pseudogene segment. The CDR3 comprises 16 residues, both ends counted. CDR3 sequence: CASSILLVSYNSPLHV.

The sample holds one count of this clone. This sequence joins TRBV6-1 and TRBJ1-1; 7 bases line up with TRBD1. V shed 3 bases and J 5 bases; nucleotides not matched to a gene: 0. The germline V gene encodes CDR1 MNHNS and CDR2 SASEGT. The CDR3 is made up of 12 amino acids. The CDR3 here is CASSDRGTEAFF. The DNA for the CDR3 is TGTGCCAGCAGTGACAGGGGGACTGAAGCTTTCTTT.

V is TRBV28 and J is TRBJ1-1; D is uncertain. The CDR3 extends over 16 amino acids. Trimming took off 1 base at V and 2 bases at J, with 14 bases between the two ends. Germline V gene lookup returns CDR1 MDHEN and CDR2 SYDVKM. The CDR3 protein is CASSLLGRGRNTEAFF. In DNA form, the CDR3 reads TGTGCCAGCAGTTTATTAGGTAGAGGTAGAAACACTGAAGCTTTCTTT.

The genes are TRBV30 and TRBJ1-5; D gene ambiguous. The CDR3 has 13 residues. Germline V gives CDR1 GTSNPN, CDR2 SVGIG (reference sequence). V shed 3 bases and J shed 9 bases, with 15 bases lying between them. The CDR3 region is CAWSPSGSSPQHF. The CDR3 nucleotides read TGTGCCTGGAGCCCGTCAGGTAGTTCGCCCCAGCATTTT.

There are a few counts of this clone. The V call is TRBV7-2, the J call TRBJ2-5; D might be TRBD2 (5 bases). CDR3 length: 15 amino acids. The V gene lost 4 bases and the J gene lost 2 bases, with 14 bases spanning the gap. The germline V gene encodes CDR1 SGHTA and CDR2 FQGNSA. DNA for the CDR3: TGTGCCAGCAGCTCATACGGGATCCTACAAGAGACCCAGTACTTC. It translates to CASSSYGILQETQYF.

This clone was seen just once. The V and J genes are TRBV5-1 and TRBJ2-1, with D perhaps matching TRBD2 (6 bases). Germline V gives CDR1 SGHRS, CDR2 YFSETQ. This CDR3 region has 15 residues. V was cut by 6 bases and J by 0 bases, with 13 bases left in between. CDR3: CASTKAGSSYNEQFF. In nucleotides, the CDR3 is TGCGCCAGCACCAAAGCGGGTAGCTCCTACAATGAGCAGTTCTTC.

The chain carries TRBV7-2 and TRBJ1-4, with 7 bases fitting TRBD1. CDR3 size: 14 residues. Germline loops: CDR1 SGHTA, CDR2 FQGNSA. Trimming at V came to 1 base and at J to 8 bases, leaving 4 bases not matched to a gene. The DNA of the CDR3 is TGTGCCAGCAGCTTAGTGGGGGACAGAGAAAAACTGTTTTTT. Translating gives CASSLVGDREKLFF.

The chain couples TRBV5-1 to TRBJ1-4; 7 positions match TRBD1. The CDR3 is 15 residues long. The germline gives CDR1 SGHRS, CDR2 YFSETQ. V shed 0 bases and J 7 bases; nucleotides not matched to a gene: 6. CDR3 DNA sequence: TGCGCCAGCAGCTTGGAAAGGGGGCACGGTGAAAAACTGTTTTTT. It codes for CASSLERGHGEKLFF.

This rearrangement joins TRBV7-9 to TRBJ2-7; TRBD1 agrees at 7 bases. Germline-derived CDR1 and CDR2 are SEHNR and FQNEAQ (reference sequence). J was trimmed by 2 bases and V by 4 bases; bases with no gene match: 11. The CDR3 runs to 16 residues. The CDR3 protein is CASSSSTGTAPYEQYF. For the CDR3, the DNA is TGTGCCAGCAGCTCCTCGACCGGGACAGCTCCCTACGAGCAGTACTTC.

The chain employs TRBV27 and TRBJ2-1, with D tentatively TRBD2 (5 bases). Germline V CDR1 and CDR2: MNHEY, SMNVEV (reference sequence). The germline V and J ends were trimmed by 2 bases and 4 bases, with 9 bases remaining between them. This CDR3 is built from 14 residues. The CDR3 region is CASSLRGKYNEQFF. DNA of the CDR3: TGTGCCAGCAGTTTACGGGGAAAGTACAATGAGCAGTTCTTC.

The V gene is TRBV5-1, the J gene TRBJ2-7; 7 nucleotides agree with TRBD2. J was trimmed by 0 bases and V by 5 bases; bases with no gene match: 2. The CDR3 consists of 13 residues. Per the germline V gene, CDR1 is SGHRS and CDR2 is YFSETQ. The CDR3 reads CASRGGSSYEQYF. For the CDR3, the DNA is TGCGCCAGCAGGGGCGGGAGCTCCTACGAGCAGTACTTC.

The V call is TRBV7-9, the J call TRBJ1-3; 7 bases fit TRBD1. The germline V gene encodes CDR1 SEHNR and CDR2 FQNEAQ (reference sequence). The CDR3 loop spans 15 amino acids. V shed 1 base, J shed 4 bases, and the junction held 4 bases outside the gene matches. CDR3 amino acids: CASSLGRGRGNTIYF. The CDR3, as DNA: TGTGCCAGCAGCTTAGGAAGGGGGCGAGGAAACACCATATATTTT.

This chain joins TRBV7-2 and TRBJ1-1; TRBD1 matches at 9 bases. CDR1 SGHTA and CDR2 FQGNSA come from the germline V gene. Unmatched junction bases numbered 12, after V lost 5 bases and J lost 11 bases. This CDR3 comprises 14 residues. CDR3 nucleotides: TGTGCCAGCAGCCCTCGCTACCGGGACAGGGATGCTTTCTTT. Protein product: CASSPRYRDRDAFF.